This T cell receptor (beta chain) was identified during a study of identical twins. Addition of a universal primer site occurred through template switching, and cDNA carried unique molecular identifiers. TCRdb reanalysed the 5' RACE reads using MiXCR and keeps one entry per CDR3 protein. This sample has 1.5 million or so distinct CDR3 sequences, with around 29% found just once. This CDR3 has 17 residues. The germline V gene encodes CDR1 DFQATT and CDR2 SNEGSKA (reference sequence). Study-wide results and caveats: Conclusions were based on cross-sectional statistical analysis, without following the same donors. Invariant cells of the MAIT and iNKT types might have partly distorted the zero-insertion analyses. Abundant cord blood beta clonotypes carried fewer insertions; memory repertoires showed none.

This clonotype has only a few counts. Its antigen remains unknown. The rearrangement uses TRBV20-1 and TRBJ2-1; the match to TRBD2 covers 10 bases. Near its end, the DNA agrees better with TRBJ2-7, so the J call may be wrong. Input material: cord blood. This clonotype was obtained from a newborn girl in good health. CDR3 nucleotides: TGCAGCCTACACGACGTTAGCGGGAGGTCCTCCTACAATGAGCAGTACTTC. Its protein product is CSLHDVSGRSSYNEQYF.